The next 27 T cell receptor beta chains were all read from a single sample in a study of OX40 agonist ivuxolimab in advanced cancers. Sequencing used immunoSEQ multiplex PCR; TCRdb keeps in-frame clones, though not all of them. The table records 65,000 to 75,000 clones, 70% to 90% of them present only once. The sample here was CD4+ or CD8+ T cells sorted from blood, taken in a trial of the OX40 agonist ivuxolimab. All receptors derive from an adult with an advanced solid tumor such as melanoma, head and neck, liver or kidney cancer.

This sequence joins TRBV7-2 and TRBJ2-1; D call uncertain. The CDR3 has 13 amino acids. V was trimmed by 5 bases and J by 5 bases, leaving 10 bases between them. In germline, CDR1 is SGHTA, CDR2 FQGNSA. The CDR3 is CASSPVVHNEQFF. For the CDR3, the DNA is TGTGCCAGCAGCCCAGTTGTACACAATGAGCAGTTCTTC.

The V and J genes are TRBV7-3 and TRBJ2-3; 8 bases match TRBD1. CDR1 SGHTA and CDR2 FQGTGA come from the germline V gene. V shed 8 bases, J shed 6 bases, and the junction held 13 bases outside the gene matches. The CDR3 consists of 15 residues. The DNA for the CDR3 is TGTGCCAGCGCCCGGGCAGGGGGCATGTCGGATACGCAGTATTTT. This encodes CASARAGGMSDTQYF.

The rearrangement links TRBV28 to TRBJ1-6; TRBD1 aligns across 7 bases. The CDR3 loop spans 13 amino acids. The germline gives CDR1 MDHEN, CDR2 SYDVKM. The V and J ends lost 6 bases and 10 bases, in that order; junction bases with no gene match: 6. DNA for the CDR3: TGTGCCAGCAGGACAGGGCCTAGGTCACCCCTCCACTTT. Its translation is CASRTGPRSPLHF.

This clone appeared a few times. The gene calls are TRBV28 and TRBJ2-7, with a weak D call TRBD2 (6 bases). The germline V and J ends were trimmed by 5 bases and 4 bases, with 9 bases remaining between them. The germline V gene encodes CDR1 MDHEN and CDR2 SYDVKM. The CDR3 covers 12 residues. CDR3 in DNA: TGTGCCAGCAGTCTAGCGCCTTACGAGCAGTACTTC. The encoded protein is CASSLAPYEQYF.

The CDR3 region has the DNA TGTGCCAGCAGTAGGAACAGGGGGCTAAGAGAGCAGTACTTC. Its translation: CASSRNRGLREQYF. The chain carries TRBV6-5 and TRBJ2-7, with 9 positions matching TRBD1. The germline V gene encodes CDR1 MNHEY and CDR2 SVGAGI. The CDR3 has 14 amino acids. After removal of 5 bases from V and 7 bases from J, the junction contained 9 bases not matched to a gene.

The CDR3 DNA reads TGTGCCAGCAGCGCCAGTGCTAGCACAGATACGCAGTATTTT. The encoded protein is CASSASASTDTQYF. The chain carries TRBV9 and TRBJ2-3; D call uncertain. The CDR3 runs to 14 residues. Trimming pared 3 bases from V and 0 bases from J, leaving 8 bases between. Germline values: CDR1 SGDLS, CDR2 YYNGEE. Using reference TRBV9 and TRBJ2-3 for the parts outside the CDR3, the full variable domain is DSGVTQTPKHLITATGQRVTLRCSPRSGDLSVYWYQQSLDQGLQFLIQYYNGEERAKGNILERFSAQQFPDLHSELNLSSLELGDSALYFCASSASASTDTQYFGPGTRLTVL.

J is TRBJ2-1 and V is TRBV5-4, with 8 positions matching TRBD2. Germline assignment: CDR1 SGHNT and CDR2 YYREEE (reference sequence). V lost 4 bases to trimming and J lost 14 bases; unmatched junction nucleotides: 5. The CDR3 has 11 residues. The CDR3 DNA reads TGTGCCAGCAGCCGCGCGGGGGGCGAGTTCTTC. Residues: CASSRAGGEFF.

This chain joins TRBV19 and TRBJ2-5; possibly TRBD1 for D (5 bases). The assigned J gene may be wrong: the sequence end matches TRBJ2-7 better. CDR3 length: 14 amino acids. CDR1 and CDR2 from the germline V gene are LNHDA and SQIVND (reference sequence). Here the CDR3 reads CASKLGPSSYEQYF. The CDR3 DNA reads as TGTGCCAGTAAGCTGGGGCCAAGCTCCTACGAGCAGTACTTC.

The chain carries TRBV4-3 and TRBJ2-7; the match to TRBD1 covers 10 bases. The CDR3 covers 16 residues. From germline, CDR1 is LGHNA and CDR2 YSLEER. The trim removed 0 bases at V and 6 bases at J, leaving 8 bases unmatched. CDR3 DNA sequence: TGCGCCAGCAGCCAAGATCCGACAGGGGGCTTCTCCGAGCAGTACTTC. This translates into CASSQDPTGGFSEQYF.

This clone was seen only a few times. The chain couples TRBV4-1 to TRBJ2-5; D could derive from TRBD1 or TRBD2 (5 bases each). The CDR3 sequence is 17 residues long. In germline, CDR1 is MGHRA, CDR2 YSYEKL. V lost 4 bases, J lost 2 bases, and 20 bases lay in between. The CDR3 DNA reads TGCGCCAGCAGCCGCGTCACCACGGGACGGCGACAAGAGACCCAGTACTTC. This gives the protein CASSRVTTGRRQETQYF.

Note on this clone: Other nucleotide sequences in the sample specify the same CDR3. The chain uses TRBV30 and TRBJ2-7; D assignment may be TRBD1 or TRBD2 (6 bases each). Germline V gene data show CDR1 as GTSNPN and CDR2 as SVGIG (reference sequence). V was pared by 3 bases and J by 4 bases, with 10 bases between. CDR3 length: 12 amino acids. CDR3 sequence: CAWSQGRYEQYF. Written as DNA, the CDR3 is TGTGCCTGGAGCCAGGGGAGGTACGAGCAGTACTTC. The entire variable domain, with the rest obtained from reference TRBV30 and TRBJ2-7, is as follows: SQTIHQWPATLVQPVGSPLSLECTVEGTSNPNLYWYRQAAGRGLQLLFYSVGIGQISSEVPQNLSASRPQDRQFILSSKKLLLSDSGFYLCAWSQGRYEQYFGPGTRLTVT.

Concerning this clone: This sample also contains other DNA sequences that code for the same CDR3. The chain combines TRBV29-1 with TRBJ2-3; TRBD1 might be the D (6 bases). This CDR3 contains 12 residues. V lost 3 bases and J lost 4, with 8 bases in between. Looked up from germline, CDR1 is SQVTM and CDR2 is ANQGSEA. The CDR3 nucleotides read TGCAGCGTTGAGGGGACATCAGATACGCAGTATTTT. Amino acids: CSVEGTSDTQYF.

This sequence joins TRBV19 and TRBJ1-1; no reliable D call. In germline, CDR1 is LNHDA, CDR2 SQIVND (reference sequence). Trimming took off 2 bases at V and 0 bases at J, with 10 bases between the two ends. The CDR3 consists of 15 residues. The DNA for the CDR3 is TGTGCCAGTAGTATAATTTCCGCTATGAACACTGAAGCTTTCTTT. As protein: CASSIISAMNTEAFF. The full variable domain, in which reference TRBV19 and TRBJ1-1 provide the parts outside the CDR3, is DGGITQSPKYLFRKEGQNVTLSCEQNLNHDAMYWYRQDPGQGLRLIYYSQIVNDFQKGDIAEGYSVSREKKESFPLTVTSAQKNPTAFYLCASSIISAMNTEAFFGQGTRLTVV.

The chain combines TRBV2 with TRBJ1-2, with unresolved D. CDR1 and CDR2 from the germline V gene are SNHLY and FYNNEI. The length of the CDR3 is 14 residues. Trimming shortened V by 5 bases and J by 2 bases, and 12 bases separated the two germline ends. In DNA, the CDR3 is TGTGCCAGCAGTAAAGGCAGAACAAACTATGGCTACACCTTC. Its protein is CASSKGRTNYGYTF.

Concerning this clone itself: Other DNA sequences in this sample translate to the same CDR3. The rearrangement links TRBV5-1 to TRBJ2-5; TRBD1 matches 9 bases. The CDR3 is 14 residues long. The germline gives CDR1 SGHRS, CDR2 YFSETQ. J lost 3 bases, V lost 1 base, and 1 base had no gene match. The CDR3 DNA reads TGCGCCAGCAGCTTGAGGACAGGGGAAGAGACCCAGTACTTC. Translated: CASSLRTGEETQYF.

V gene TRBV21-1 combines with J gene TRBJ1-2; no check of the table's D call, TRBD1, against the DNA was made. TRBV21-1 is classified as a pseudogene. The CDR3 length is 14 residues. For the CDR3, the DNA is TGTGCCAGCAGCAGTGTGACAGGGGTGCGTGGCTACACCTTC. It encodes CASSSVTGVRGYTF.

J is TRBJ2-5 and V is TRBV11-2; D remains ambiguous. Gene TRBJ2-7 matches the end of the DNA better, so the J call may be wrong. The germline CDR1 and CDR2 sequences are SGHAT and FQNNGV. The CDR3 covers 14 residues. CDR3 protein: CASSLVGLTYEQYF. The CDR3 nucleotides read TGTGCCAGCAGCTTAGTAGGCCTCACCTACGAGCAGTACTTC.

The rearrangement uses TRBV9 and TRBJ2-2; D possibly corresponds to TRBD1 (6 bases). The CDR3 sequence is 18 residues long. CDR1 and CDR2 (germline): SGDLS, YYNGEE. V was clipped by 0 bases and J by 0 bases, with 15 bases between them. The CDR3 coding sequence is TGTGCCAGCAGCGTAGAAGCCCCACAGGGTTCGAACACCGGGGAGCTGTTTTTT. Protein: CASSVEAPQGSNTGELFF.

This clone was observed a few times. This chain links TRBV4-3 with TRBJ1-1; D remains ambiguous. The CDR3 is made up of 13 amino acids. Germline assignment: CDR1 LGHNA and CDR2 YSLEER. Trimming took off 4 bases at V and 12 bases at J, with 18 bases between the two ends. CDR3 region: CASSLGRGQVPFF. For the CDR3, the DNA is TGCGCCAGCAGCCTCGGACGGGGTCAGGTGCCTTTCTTT.

This clone was picked up one time. This chain joins TRBV2 and TRBJ2-1; TRBD2 aligns across 9 bases. This CDR3 contains 16 residues. Germline loops: CDR1 SNHLY, CDR2 FYNNEI. After removal of 7 bases from V and 4 bases from J, the junction contained 11 bases not matched to a gene. CDR3 loop: CASTPLPSGKYNEQFF. CDR3 bases: TGTGCCAGCACCCCTCTCCCTAGCGGGAAGTACAATGAGCAGTTCTTC.

The chain links TRBV5-6 to TRBJ2-5; 8 bases are a match to TRBD2. This CDR3 region has 16 residues. Unmatched junction bases numbered 5, after V lost 0 bases and J lost 1 base. Germline CDR1 and CDR2: SGHDT and YYEEEE. The CDR3 loop is CASSLVLAGRQETQYF. Written as DNA, the CDR3 is TGTGCCAGCAGCTTGGTGCTAGCGGGCCGCCAAGAGACCCAGTACTTC.

J is TRBJ2-2 and V is TRBV7-3; D gene ambiguous. Germline V gene data show CDR1 as SGHTA and CDR2 as FQGTGA. V lost 10 bases, J lost 2 bases, and 14 bases lay in between. CDR3 size: 14 residues. The CDR3 region is CATRPGLNTGELFF. The CDR3 DNA reads as TGTGCCACCCGGCCCGGTCTTAACACCGGGGAGCTGTTTTTT.

The chain joins TRBV5-1 to TRBJ2-1; the D call may be TRBD1 or TRBD2 (5 bases each). The CDR3 spans 13 residues. Trimming removed 4 bases from V and 8 bases from J, with 13 bases in between. Germline CDR1 is SGHRS and CDR2 is YFSETQ. CDR3 sequence reads: CASSPQRDDEQFF. In nucleotides, the CDR3 is TGCGCCAGCAGCCCCCAAAGGGACGATGAGCAGTTCTTC.

The chain carries TRBV5-4 and TRBJ2-2; 12 bases are a match to TRBD2. Germline CDR1 is SGHNT and CDR2 is YYREEE (reference sequence). CDR3 length equals 17 residues. The trim removed 4 bases at V and 3 bases at J, leaving 7 bases unmatched. The CDR3 here is CASSQGGLAGDTGELFF. In DNA form, the CDR3 reads TGTGCCAGCAGCCAAGGGGGACTAGCGGGTGACACCGGGGAGCTGTTTTTT.

The V and J genes are TRBV7-8 and TRBJ2-1; D possibly corresponds to TRBD1 (5 bases). The V and J ends lost 3 bases and 4 bases respectively, with 13 bases between them. The CDR3 spans 15 residues. Per germline, CDR1 SGHVS and CDR2 FQNEAQ. The CDR3: CASSFQTDSYNEQFF. Written as DNA, the CDR3 is TGTGCCAGCAGCTTTCAGACCGACAGTTACAATGAGCAGTTCTTC.

The gene calls are TRBV7-3 and TRBJ1-2; D unresolved. This CDR3 has 13 residues. Germline V gene sequence: CDR1 SGHTA, CDR2 FQGTGA. V gave up 2 bases and J gave up 4 bases, with 8 bases separating them. In DNA, the CDR3 is TGTGCCAGCAGCTTAGGAGCCCTCTATGGCTACACCTTC. Translated, it gives CASSLGALYGYTF.

The chain uses TRBV6-7 and TRBJ2-7; no definite D call. TRBV6-7 is known as an ORF, though its function is uncertain. The length of the CDR3 is 15 residues. V was cut by 0 bases and J by 2 bases, with 11 bases left in between. CDR3 bases: TGTGCCAGCAGTTACTCGAAAGGGATCCCCTACGAGCAGTACTTC. It yields the protein CASSYSKGIPYEQYF.